These T cell receptor beta chains were read from a single sample in a study of cytomegalovirus exposure and HLA in healthy donors. Repertoires were generated with immunoSEQ multiplex PCR, while TCRdb's copy carries only in-frame clones and drops some. This table holds 150,000 to 200,000 clones, around 62% found once. What was sequenced was PBMCs. The receptors shown here come from a man aged 40-49 years in good health and CMV-seronegative. The CDR3 runs from the conserved cysteine through the conserved F or W. Fields, in order: D gene, J gene, V gene, clone size, CDR3 DNA, CDR3 protein. A D gene is named only where the DNA matches it firmly. Size is omitted from some rows. Given values are once, few, many or a class for expanded clones.

>NA|TRBJ1-4|TRBV12-2|NA
TGTGCAAGTCGCTTAGTTCTTGTGTATGCAACTAATGAAAAACTGTTTTTT
CASRLVLVYATNEKLFF
>TRBD2|TRBJ2-1|TRBV4-3|few
TGCGCCAGCAGCCAAGTGGGACTAGCGACCAATGAGCAGTTCTTC
CASSQVGLATNEQFF
>NA|TRBJ2-2|TRBV10-3|NA
TGTGCCACTTTAAACACGAACACCGGGGAGCTGTTTTTT
CATLNTNTGELFF
>TRBD1|TRBJ2-1|TRBV9|NA
TGTGCCAGCAGCGTAGAAGACAGGGGGCTTAAGGAGCAGTTCTTC
CASSVEDRGLKEQFF
>NA|TRBJ1-3|TRBV5-1|NA
TGCGCCAGCAGCTCACGAACAGGGTCCGACACCATATATTTT
CASSSRTGSDTIYF
>NA|TRBJ2-5|TRBV6-6|NA
TGTGCCAGCAGTTACGTCGGGAGCTTGGGGGAGACCCAGTACTTC
CASSYVGSLGETQYF
>NA|TRBJ2-3|TRBV15|NA
TGTGCCACCAGCAGATTGGCCCGTGATACGCAGTATTTT
CATSRLARDTQYF
>NA|TRBJ1-1|TRBV29-1|NA
TGCAGCGTCGCTACAGGTGTTGAAGCTTTCTTT
CSVATGVEAFF
>NA|TRBJ1-5|TRBV5-8|once
TGTGCCAGCAGCTTCAGGAGCAATCAGCCCCAGCATTTT
CASSFRSNQPQHF
>NA|TRBJ2-7|TRBV5-5|NA
TGTGCCAGCAGCTTGGTTGTGACAGCTTACGAGCAGTACTTC
CASSLVVTAYEQYF
>NA|TRBJ2-1|TRBV6-1|NA
TGTGCCAGCAGTGAAGGGCAGTTAAACAATGAGCAGTTCTTC
CASSEGQLNNEQFF
>NA|TRBJ1-1|TRBV5-1|NA
TGCGCCAGCAGCGTGAGTGGATCAACAGGGAACACTGAAGCTTTCTTT
CASSVSGSTGNTEAFF
>TRBD1|TRBJ1-4|TRBV28|NA
TGTGCCAGCAGTTTGGGCCAGGGGGCAGGGGAAAAACTGTTTTTT
CASSLGQGAGEKLFF
>NA|TRBJ2-7|TRBV12-5|NA
TGTGCTAGTGCCCCGGAGGACGAGCAGTACTTC
CASAPEDEQYF
>NA|TRBJ2-7|TRBV4-2|NA
TGTGCCAGCAGCCAAGATGACAGGTACGAGCAGTACTTC
CASSQDDRYEQYF
>NA|TRBJ2-2|TRBV18|NA
TGTGCCAGCTCAAGGGACACGAACACCGGGGAGCTGTTTTTT
CASSRDTNTGELFF
>NA|TRBJ2-1|TRBV27|NA
TGTGCCAGCAAAATCTCCCCCCACAGGGTGCGATTCGATGAGCAGTTCTTC
CASKISPHRVRFDEQFF
>NA|TRBJ1-1|TRBV6-1|NA
TGTGCCAGCAGTGAAGGGGGGGGGAGGTACACTGAAGCTTTCTTT
CASSEGGGRYTEAFF
>TRBD2|TRBJ2-1|TRBV19|NA
TGTGCCAGTAGTCTTGGGGGGCTAGCGGGAGGGCGGGAGCAGTTCTTC
CASSLGGLAGGREQFF
>NA|TRBJ2-3|TRBV11-3|NA
TGTGCCAGCAGCTTACAGTACACAGATACGCAGTATTTT
CASSLQYTDTQYF
>TRBD1|TRBJ1-1|TRBV2|NA
TGTGCCAGCGGTCTAGGGACAGGGGTCGCTGAAGCTTTCTTT
CASGLGTGVAEAFF
>TRBD1|TRBJ2-7|TRBV5-1|NA
TGCGCCAGCAGCCAGACGTGGACAGGTGGCTCCTACGAGCAGTACTTC
CASSQTWTGGSYEQYF
>NA|TRBJ2-7|TRBV27|NA
TGTGCCAGCAGTGGTTTGACAGGTCCTACCTACGAGCAGTACTTC
CASSGLTGPTYEQYF
>TRBD1|TRBJ2-7|TRBV5-1|NA
TGCGCCAGCAGCTTGATACCGGGACAGGACTACGAGCAGTACTTC
CASSLIPGQDYEQYF
>NA|TRBJ2-7|TRBV5-4|NA
TGTGCCAGCAGCCCGGACAGTCCCTACGAGCAGTACTTC
CASSPDSPYEQYF
>NA|TRBJ1-1|TRBV11-3|NA
TGTGCCAGCAGCGGGGGACAAAGCGCTGAAGCTTTCTTT
CASSGGQSAEAFF
>TRBD1|TRBJ1-1|TRBV5-8|NA
TGTGCCAGCAGCACTGAGACAGGGTTGAACACTGAAGCTTTCTTT
CASSTETGLNTEAFF
>TRBD2|TRBJ2-1|TRBV30|NA
TGTGCCTGGAGTGTACGGTCGGGGGGAGTTTCGAATGAGCAGTTCTTC
CAWSVRSGGVSNEQFF
>NA|TRBJ1-3|TRBV18|NA
TGTGCCAGCTCACGTATCGGGTCGACCGGAAACACCATATATTTT
CASSRIGSTGNTIYF
>NA|TRBJ2-7|TRBV28|NA
TGTGCCAGCTCTTCCAACCGAGCGCCGGGACTTTACGAGCAGTACTTC
CASSSNRAPGLYEQYF
>TRBD1|TRBJ2-3|TRBV29-1|NA
TGCAGCGTTTTTGTAGGGGGCCCCACAGTCCTGTATTTT
CSVFVGGPTVLYF
>NA|TRBJ1-1|TRBV11-2|once
TGTGCCAGCAGCCCCTACGACATTAAGAACACTGAAGCTTTCTTT
CASSPYDIKNTEAFF
>TRBD1|TRBJ1-4|TRBV5-5|NA
TGTGCCAGCAGCACGGGACAGGGTAATGAAAAACTGTTTTTT
CASSTGQGNEKLFF
>NA|TRBJ1-3|TRBV5-1|NA
TGCGCCAGCAGAAACACAGGAGACTCTGGAAACACCATATATTTT
CASRNTGDSGNTIYF
>TRBD1|TRBJ2-7|TRBV6-5|NA
TGTGCCAGCACCGAGGGACAGGGTAGGAGCGAGCAGTACTTC
CASTEGQGRSEQYF
>NA|TRBJ2-5|TRBV27|NA
TGTGCCAGCAGTTTCATGGGGGGAGAGACCCAGTACTTC
CASSFMGGETQYF
>TRBD1|TRBJ1-2|TRBV14|NA
TGTGCCAGCAGCCATCCGGACAGGGCGCACTATGGCTACACCTTC
CASSHPDRAHYGYTF
>TRBD1|TRBJ1-4|TRBV5-6|NA
TGTGCCAGCAGCTTCTACCGGCCGCCCCGGGACAGGGCAAATGAAAAACTGTTTTTT
CASSFYRPPRDRANEKLFF
>NA|TRBJ2-7|TRBV5-1|NA
TGCGCCAGCAGGACACAGGGCGGGTACGAGCAGTACTTC
CASRTQGGYEQYF
>TRBD1|TRBJ2-7|TRBV23-1|NA
TGCGCCAGCAAGACAGGGAAGTACGAGCAGTACTTC
CASKTGKYEQYF
>TRBD2|TRBJ2-2|TRBV7-9|NA
TGTTCCAGCAGCTCGACTAGCGACTGGAGGGCCGGGGAGCTGTTTTTT
CSSSSTSDWRAGELFF